This note documents a single TCR beta chain sequence. The antigen it recognizes is unknown. No much larger clonotype is one base removed from it; base qualities were not supplied. These data are taken from a study of a mutant IDH1 vaccine in newly diagnosed glioma (dated by TCRdb to about 2021). About the investigation overall: In the chemotherapy-containing groups, vaccination started alongside temozolomide cycles, whereas in patients who had radiotherapy alone it started 4-6 weeks after radiotherapy. Of the approximately 29 treated patients, approximately 60% were male and about 40% were female, and a mean age of 40.4 years was recorded. Prior to enrollment, patients had been given standard therapy consisting of radiotherapy alone, temozolomide alone, or radiochemotherapy with temozolomide, with the combination given to most patients. The week-35 safety follow-up was designated visit V12, and the week-47 end of study was designated visit V13. Longitudinal TCRB deep sequencing was done for fewer than 30 treated patients, wherever samples were available for exploratory analyses. Peripheral blood was drawn at six visits: V03 (baseline), V05, V07, V10, V12 and V13. The full study reports these points: Pseudoprogression appeared unrelated to alterations in the top peripheral T cell clonotypes detected by TCRB sequencing. Selection of PBMC samples for TCRB deep sequencing was based on availability. Vaccine-induced immune responses across multiple MHC alleles were detected in 90% to 95% of patients. The authors stated that sample limitations prevented analyses of patient blood samples from being reproduced.

The CDR3 spans 13 residues, from the cysteine through the phenylalanine. Only the CDR3 DNA is retained, 39 bases long and in frame from the first base. V is shortened by 5 bases, J by 0 bases, and the region joining them spans 4 bases. CDR1 SNHLY and CDR2 FYNNEI are derived from the germline V gene. The sample's time point, from its label and the paper: week 35, safety follow-up. Every vaccine dose consisted of 300 ug of a 20-mer mutant IDH1 peptide in Montanide, administered subcutaneously together with topical imiquimod. Patients received eight vaccinations in weeks 1, 3, 5, 7, 11, 15, 19 and 23, corresponding to visits V03 through V10. Donors had newly diagnosed WHO grade 3 or 4 IDH1-mutant astrocytomas with loss of nuclear ATRX. The samples were drawn from NOA16, a multicentre, single-arm, open-label phase I trial in Germany that tested a mutant IDH1 peptide vaccine in humans for the first time. Genomic DNA for TCRB sequencing was extracted from EDTA blood using the DNeasy Blood and Tissue Kit.

Receptors were amplified or captured by the immunoSEQ multiplex PCR assay. Following the manufacturer's protocol, the hsTCRB Kit was used to amplify rearranged TCR beta chain sequences. An Illumina MiSeq was used to sequence the TCRB libraries. From the authors' description of their analysis: The kit vendor's proprietary platform handled demultiplexing, trimming and gene mapping. Here the immuneACCESS table is served through TCRdb, limited to in-frame sequences with V and J called. Missing clones are a known gap in these copies; in checked studies unresolved V genes cover under half, and the rest lacks a known reason. The DNA was the basis for D and trimming; V, J and clone size are from that table. The sample contains approximately 60,000 clones, 85% to 90% of them found a single time. The top ten clonotypes cover around 1.6% of the sample.

In this chain, TRBV2 is recombined with TRBJ2-2, with the D gene too uncertain to name. Source: PBMCs, taken from a glioma patient whose treatment included an IDH1 peptide vaccine. This TCR derives from a man aged 35-49 years with glioma. The DNA reads as follows: TGTGCCAGCAGTTTTGCGAACACCGGGGAGCTGTTTTTT. Its protein product is CASSFANTGELFF.